Following are 29 T cell receptor beta chains from one sample sequenced in a study of CD8+CD57+ T cells in acquired aplastic anemia. Profiling that covered TCR beta VDJ and CDR3 relied on genomic DNA as its template. MiXCR was run by TCRdb on the reads, yielding one entry per CDR3 protein. The data show 200,000 to 250,000 distinct CDR3 sequences, 61% seen once. The sample taken for sequencing was sorted CD4+, CD8+, or CD8+CD57+ T cells (not recorded which) from PBMCs. The receptors come from a human donor in good health.

The V and J genes are TRBV20-1 and TRBJ2-1; 9 positions match TRBD2. From germline, CDR1 is DFQATT and CDR2 SNEGSKA (reference sequence). Unmatched junction bases numbered 6, after V lost 3 bases and J lost 9 bases. This CDR3 has 13 residues. CDR3 nucleotide sequence: TGCAGTGCTAGTTACCTAGCGGGGAGTGAGCAGTTCTTC. It specifies CSASYLAGSEQFF.

The chain couples TRBV7-6 to TRBJ2-3; D may be TRBD2 (6 bases). V lost 1 base and J lost 5, with 7 bases in between. Germline CDR1 is SGHVS and CDR2 is FNYEAQ. The CDR3 has 13 residues. The CDR3 here is CASSLGGEDTQYF. CDR3 coding DNA: TGTGCCAGCAGCTTAGGCGGGGAAGATACGCAGTATTTT.

The chain couples TRBV19 to TRBJ1-6, with TRBD1 matching over 7 bases. In germline, CDR1 is LNHDA, CDR2 SQIVND (reference sequence). This CDR3 comprises 13 residues. V gave up 9 bases and J gave up 7 bases; unmatched junction bases: 6. The CDR3 DNA is TGTGCCAGCGGTGACAGGGCGAATTCACCCCTCCACTTT. Translated, it gives CASGDRANSPLHF.

This clonotype was detected many times. CDR3 region: CASSSLKGGSEQYF. For the CDR3, the DNA is TGTGCCAGCAGTTCCCTGAAGGGAGGAAGCGAGCAGTACTTC. The chain uses TRBV27 and TRBJ2-7; possibly TRBD2 for D (6 bases). CDR3 length: 14 residues. V lost 4 bases to trimming and J lost 6 bases, with 16 bases between them. In germline, CDR1 is MNHEY, CDR2 SMNVEV (reference sequence).

The V gene is TRBV9, the J gene TRBJ1-4, with 7 bases aligning to TRBD1. V shed 2 bases, J shed 5 bases, and the junction held 3 bases outside the gene matches. The CDR3 has 14 amino acids. CDR1 and CDR2 (germline): SGDLS, YYNGEE. The CDR3 nucleotides read TGTGCCAGCAGCGTCGACAGGGTCAATGAAAAACTGTTTTTT. It codes for CASSVDRVNEKLFF.

This chain connects TRBV20-1 to TRBJ2-7; no firm D call. The germline gives CDR1 DFQATT, CDR2 SNEGSKA (reference sequence). The CDR3 length is 11 residues. Trimming shortened V by 7 bases and J by 6 bases, and 13 bases separated the two germline ends. The chain's CDR3 is CSVTMGREQYF. The CDR3 DNA reads as TGCAGTGTTACTATGGGCCGCGAGCAGTACTTC.

This clonotype was counted between two and nine times. The gene calls are TRBV20-1 and TRBJ2-1, with D perhaps matching TRBD1 or TRBD2 (5 bases each). This CDR3 spans 14 amino acids. Deletions cut 6 bases from V and 6 bases from J, with 18 bases between. Germline V CDR1 and CDR2: DFQATT, SNEGSKA (reference sequence). CDR3 sequence: CSATPGPIANEQFF. The CDR3 DNA reads TGCAGTGCCACTCCGGGACCAATCGCCAATGAGCAGTTCTTC.

This clonotype was counted a few times. The CDR3 loop reads CSVEGGEVYEQYF. The CDR3 DNA reads as TGCAGCGTTGAAGGAGGGGAAGTCTACGAGCAGTACTTC. The chain recombines TRBV29-1 with TRBJ2-7; D might be TRBD1 or TRBD2, each matching 5 bases. The CDR3 length is 13 residues. V was cut by 1 base and J by 3 bases, with 10 bases left in between. Germline CDR1 reads SQVTM; CDR2 reads ANQGSEA.

The chain is built from TRBV19 and TRBJ2-7, with a tentative D call TRBD1 (5 bases). Trimming removed 7 bases from V and 5 bases from J, with 15 bases in between. CDR1 LNHDA and CDR2 SQIVND come from the germline V gene (reference sequence). The CDR3 contains 13 residues. CDR3 nucleotides: TGTGCCAGTAAGGGAACAGGCTGGGACGAGCAGTACTTC. It yields the protein CASKGTGWDEQYF. Supplemented by reference TRBV19 and TRBJ2-7, the full variable domain reads DGGITQSPKYLFRKEGQNVTLSCEQNLNHDAMYWYRQDPGQGLRLIYYSQIVNDFQKGDIAEGYSVSREKKESFPLTVTSAQKNPTAFYLCASKGTGWDEQYFGPGTRLTVT.

The genes are TRBV24-1 and TRBJ1-1; D perhaps matches TRBD1 (5 bases). The V gene lost 3 bases and the J gene lost 13 bases, with 14 bases spanning the gap. Germline assignment: CDR1 KGHDR and CDR2 SFDVKD. The CDR3 is 12 amino acids. This chain's CDR3 is CATSDNDRRVFF. The CDR3 DNA reads TGTGCCACCAGTGATAACGACAGAAGAGTTTTCTTT.

The chain links TRBV29-1 to TRBJ2-3; perhaps TRBD2 as D (6 bases). V lost 2 bases to trimming and J lost 1 base, with 7 bases between them. The germline V gene encodes CDR1 SQVTM and CDR2 ANQGSEA. There are 13 residues in the CDR3. Here the CDR3 reads CSVEPGGTDTQYF. The CDR3 DNA is TGCAGCGTTGAACCGGGGGGCACAGATACGCAGTATTTT.

This clonotype was recorded at least ten times. J is TRBJ2-2 and V is TRBV20-1; D is undetermined. Trimming took off 1 base at V and 0 bases at J, with 3 bases between the two ends. The CDR3 has 13 residues. Germline CDR1 is DFQATT and CDR2 is SNEGSKA (reference sequence). The CDR3 loop is CSARAPNTGELFF. In DNA form, the CDR3 reads TGCAGTGCTAGAGCACCGAACACCGGGGAGCTGTTTTTT.

The chain joins TRBV7-9 to TRBJ2-5; the D is unclear. The CDR3 has 15 residues. With 0 bases removed from V and 2 bases from J, the gap between germline ends came to 10 bases. The germline gives CDR1 SEHNR, CDR2 FQNEAQ (reference sequence). The CDR3, as DNA: TGTGCCAGCAGCTTAGCGCTCTGGCGACAAGAGACCCAGTACTTC. Translation gives CASSLALWRQETQYF.

A remark on this clonotype: Given the absence of the conserved phenylalanine or tryptophan at the CDR3 end, a read error is likely. The gene calls are TRBV2 and TRBJ2-7, with a weak D call TRBD1 (6 bases). The V gene lost 5 bases and the J gene lost 2 bases, with 10 bases spanning the gap. Per the germline V gene, CDR1 is SNHLY and CDR2 is FYNNEI. The CDR3 extends over 13 amino acids. The CDR3: CASSRGGTYEQYS. In DNA form, the CDR3 reads TGTGCCAGCAGTCGAGGGGGTACCTACGAGCAGTACTCC.

The V call is TRBV5-4, the J call TRBJ1-4, with 9 bases that match TRBD1. The CDR3 spans 14 residues. V lost 4 bases to trimming and J lost 7 bases; unmatched junction nucleotides: 5. Germline V CDR1 and CDR2: SGHNT, YYREEE (reference sequence). CDR3 DNA sequence: TGTGCCAGCAGCCCACCGGGACAGGGTGAAAAACTGTTTTTT. The encoded protein is CASSPPGQGEKLFF.

This clonotype showed up many times. The chain is built from TRBV9 and TRBJ2-7; 8 bases match TRBD2. CDR3 length equals 16 residues. The trim removed 4 bases at V and 0 bases at J, leaving 9 bases unmatched. Germline V CDR1 and CDR2: SGDLS, YYNGEE. CDR3: CASSPRASGFSYEQYF. For the CDR3, the DNA is TGTGCCAGCAGCCCGCGGGCTAGCGGGTTCTCCTACGAGCAGTACTTC.

On this clonotype itself: This may come from a read error, since a much larger clone is one base off. This chain connects TRBV19 to TRBJ1-1; the D gene is possibly TRBD1 (6 bases). Looked up from germline, CDR1 is LNHDA and CDR2 is SQIVND (reference sequence). CDR3 size: 15 residues. Between the trimmed V and J ends, which lost 8 bases and 2 bases, there was a span of 18 bases. DNA for the CDR3: TGTGCCAGTGGTCCACAGGGTATTTTAAACACTGAAGCTTTCTTT. This translates into CASGPQGILNTEAFF.

The DNA of the CDR3 is TGTGCCAGCAGCGTAGGAGGGGGAACTGAAAAACTGTTTTTT. Its translation: CASSVGGGTEKLFF. This chain connects TRBV9 to TRBJ1-4; D is perhaps TRBD1 (6 bases). CDR1 and CDR2 from the germline V gene are SGDLS and YYNGEE. The CDR3 runs to 14 residues. Trimming took 0 bases from V and 7 from J, leaving 10 bases between them.

The chain has TRBV7-2 and TRBJ2-2; D possibly uses TRBD1 or TRBD2 (5 bases each). CDR1 is SGHTA, CDR2 FQGNSA, per germline. V was pared by 5 bases and J by 0 bases, with 13 bases between. The CDR3 loop spans 16 amino acids. Here the CDR3 DNA reads TGTGCCAGCAGCGGCCGGGGACCCACGAACACCGGGGAGCTGTTTTTT. It specifies CASSGRGPTNTGELFF.

Comment on this clonotype: The conserved phenylalanine or tryptophan normally closing the CDR3 is absent here, so this likely arose from a read error. Written as DNA, the CDR3 is TGTGCCAGTATCGACTCTAGACAGCCGGGGGACTATGGCTACACCCTC. Protein sequence: CASIDSRQPGDYGYTL. The V and J genes are TRBV19 and TRBJ1-2; TRBD1 is a possible D gene (5 bases). The CDR3 sequence is 16 residues long. V lost 7 bases and J 3 bases, leaving 21 bases between the germline ends. CDR1 is LNHDA, CDR2 SQIVND, per germline (reference sequence).

A single count supports this clonotype. A read error may explain this, as a much larger clone is one base away. The V gene is TRBV2, the J gene TRBJ2-3; 10 bases match TRBD1. CDR1 and CDR2 (germline): SNHLY, FYNNEI. The CDR3 totals 14 residues. This CDR3 is CTSVDRGRVYTQYF. The CDR3 region has the DNA TGTACCAGCGTAGACAGGGGGCGAGTTTATACGCAGTATTTT.

V and J are TRBV7-2 and TRBJ2-7; the match to TRBD2 covers 11 bases. Germline V gives CDR1 SGHTA, CDR2 FQGNSA. The CDR3 runs to 14 residues. V shed 5 bases, J shed 10 bases, and the junction held 10 bases outside the gene matches. For the CDR3, the DNA is TGTGCCAGCAGCCCGGAACTAGCGGGAGTGTCCCAGTACTTC. Translated: CASSPELAGVSQYF.

As to this clonotype: Likely a read error: the CDR3 ends without its conserved phenylalanine or tryptophan. The rearrangement joins TRBV7-8 to TRBJ2-7; weak D call: TRBD2 (6 bases). This CDR3 has 13 amino acids. Germline V gene sequence: CDR1 SGHVS, CDR2 FQNEAQ. V was trimmed by 5 bases and J by 6 bases, leaving 14 bases between them. In DNA form, the CDR3 reads TGTGCCAGCAGCCCGGGAGCGGCCTGCGAGCAGTACTCC. Protein product: CASSPGAACEQYS.

Details on this clonotype: A read error is likely, as this CDR3 ends without the conserved phenylalanine or tryptophan. No DNA is shown, since the ends of the CDR3 on it are uncertain; the CDR3 is the one TCRdb lists. The rearrangement joins TRBV9 to TRBJ2-1; whether TRBD2, the table's D call, matches the DNA was not checked. The V gene's germline CDR1 is SGDLS and CDR2 YYNGEE. The CDR3 has 14 amino acids, counting both end residues. Here the CDR3 reads CASSFGLADNEQSS.

The sample holds a few counts of this clonotype. V usage is TRBV6-2 or TRBV6-3 and J usage is TRBJ2-1; 9 bases match TRBD1. Germline V gene lookup returns CDR1 MNHEY and CDR2 SVGEGT. J gave up 6 bases and V 2 bases, and 8 bases lay outside the gene matches. CDR3 length equals 16 residues. The CDR3 DNA reads TGTGCCAGCAGTTACCCGGGACAGGGTTATGGCAATGAGCAGTTCTTC. Translation: CASSYPGQGYGNEQFF.

This clonotype showed up just a few times. The chain employs TRBV19 and TRBJ1-1; D may be TRBD1 (5 bases). The CDR3 loop spans 15 amino acids. The ends were cut back, 3 bases at V and 0 bases at J, with 11 bases in the middle. Germline V CDR1 and CDR2: LNHDA, SQIVND (reference sequence). The CDR3 is CASSIQGIMNTEAFF. The CDR3 DNA reads TGTGCCAGTAGTATCCAGGGTATCATGAACACTGAAGCTTTCTTT.

In this sample, this clonotype turned up many times. This sequence joins TRBV24-1 and TRBJ1-5, with D uncertain. V lost 5 bases to trimming and J lost 4 bases, with 8 bases between them. The CDR3 spans 13 residues. Per germline, CDR1 KGHDR and CDR2 SFDVKD. The CDR3 spells CATSVAANQPQHF. The CDR3 nucleotides read TGTGCCACCAGTGTGGCCGCGAATCAGCCCCAGCATTTT.

There are many counts of this clonotype. This chain uses TRBV4-1 with TRBJ1-5; the D gene is possibly TRBD1 (5 bases). The CDR3 has 15 residues. Trimming left V 2 bases short and J 4 bases short, with 12 bases between. The germline CDR1 and CDR2 sequences are MGHRA and YSYEKL. This CDR3 reads CASSQLQDPNQPQHF. The CDR3 nucleotides are TGCGCCAGCAGCCAATTACAGGATCCTAATCAGCCCCAGCATTTT.

CDR3 bases: TGTGCCACCAGTGATTTATCCACCGGGGAGCTGTTTTTT. Protein product: CATSDLSTGELFF. The chain has TRBV24-1 and TRBJ2-2; D ambiguous. CDR3 length equals 13 residues. V was shortened by 1 base and J by 4 bases, with 3 bases between the two germline ends. Germline V gene lookup returns CDR1 KGHDR and CDR2 SFDVKD.